A single T cell receptor beta chain is shown here with its context. As yet, its antigen is unknown. The entry originates in a study of CD8 T cells in ankylosing spondylitis. This CDR3 spans 14 amino acids. From germline, CDR1 is SQVTM and CDR2 ANQGSEA. After removal of 3 bases from V and 5 bases from J, the junction contained 9 bases not matched to a gene. General study results and limits: Seemingly characteristic of ankylosing spondylitis blood was a TCR beta motif consisting of under 10 highly homologous variants. Several of the motif variants were reported before in synovial fluid and blood from reactive arthritis. Clones linked with disease were CD8+ and fairly uncommon in the peripheral blood.

By quantitative 5'-RACE with molecular barcodes, the TCR beta libraries were made. TCRdb independently ran MiXCR on the 5' RACE reads; one entry per CDR3 protein. The sample contains about 540,000 distinct CDR3 sequences, over 9.5% of which appear only once. The sample was blood, either unsorted or a sorted T cell fraction (not recorded which). This sequence originates from a male donor with ankylosing spondylitis. This chain joins TRBV29-1 and TRBJ1-1; 7 bases fit TRBD1. CDR3 residues: CSVDQQGPRTEAFF. The DNA for the CDR3 is TGCAGCGTTGACCAACAGGGGCCCCGAACTGAAGCTTTCTTT. Full variable domain (outside the CDR3, taken from reference TRBV29-1 and TRBJ1-1): SAVISQKPSRDICQRGTSLTIQCQVDSQVTMMFWYRQQPGQSLTLIATANQGSEATYESGFVIDKFPISRPNLTFSTLTVSNMSPEDSSIYLCSVDQQGPRTEAFFGQGTRLTVV.